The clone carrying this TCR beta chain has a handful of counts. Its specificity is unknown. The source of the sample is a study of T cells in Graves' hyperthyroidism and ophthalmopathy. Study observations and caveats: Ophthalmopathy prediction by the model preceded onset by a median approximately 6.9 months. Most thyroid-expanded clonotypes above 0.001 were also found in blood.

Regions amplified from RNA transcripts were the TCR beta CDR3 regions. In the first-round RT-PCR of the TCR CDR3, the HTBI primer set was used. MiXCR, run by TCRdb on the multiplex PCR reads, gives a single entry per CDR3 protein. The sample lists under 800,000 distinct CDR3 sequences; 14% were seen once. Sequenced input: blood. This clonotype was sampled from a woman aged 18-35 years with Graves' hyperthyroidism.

CDR3 region: CASSLHQPQHF. In DNA form, the CDR3 reads TGTGCCAGCAGCCTCCATCAGCCCCAGCATTTT. The chain couples TRBV6-5 to TRBJ1-5; D is unclear. The V gene lost 6 bases and the J gene lost 5 bases, with 5 bases spanning the gap. The germline V gene has CDR1 MNHEY and CDR2 SVGAGI. CDR3 length: 11 amino acids.